Presented here are 32 T cell receptor beta chains from one specimen sequenced in a study of blood T cell repertoires in COVID-19. Repertoires were generated with immunoSEQ multiplex PCR, while TCRdb's copy carries only in-frame clones and drops some. Seen here are 450,000 or so clones, approximately 89% observed once, and the top ten hold approximately 1.5%. The material sequenced was peripheral blood. These receptors were collected from a woman between 40 and 50 years old with COVID-19, enrolled during active disease.

The chain employs TRBV11-2 and TRBJ1-1, with D tentatively TRBD1 (5 bases). V was pared by 1 base and J by 5 bases, with 11 bases between. The CDR3 runs to 14 residues. Germline V gene data show CDR1 as SGHAT and CDR2 as FQNNGV. The CDR3 region is CASSLVPGRTEAFF. Written as DNA, the CDR3 is TGTGCCAGCAGCTTAGTGCCAGGGAGGACTGAAGCTTTCTTT.

The genes are TRBV4-3 and TRBJ1-5, with TRBD1 identical over 8 bases. The V gene's germline CDR1 is LGHNA and CDR2 YSLEER. The junction had 9 bases not matched to a gene; V was cut back by 1 base and J by 4 bases. The CDR3 has 17 amino acids. The CDR3 reads CASSQAYRGFLNQPQHF. The DNA for the CDR3 is TGCGCCAGCAGCCAAGCTTACAGGGGGTTCTTGAATCAGCCCCAGCATTTT.

V is TRBV4-3 and J is TRBJ2-3, with TRBD1 matching over 10 bases. The CDR3 totals 18 residues. CDR1 and CDR2 from the germline V gene are LGHNA and YSLEER. Losses at the gene ends were 3 bases for V and 3 bases for J; bases not matched to a gene: 12. As DNA, the CDR3 is TGCGCCAGCAGCCAGAGACCCCGTAGACAGGGGGCAACAGATACGCAGTATTTT. Its protein is CASSQRPRRQGATDTQYF.

V usage is TRBV2 and J usage is TRBJ1-6; TRBD1 agrees at 9 bases. The CDR3 loop spans 18 amino acids. Germline CDR1 is SNHLY and CDR2 is FYNNEI. V was pared by 2 bases and J by 4 bases, with 9 bases of the junction left unmatched. The CDR3 here is CASSETSGTGYYNSPLHF. The CDR3 DNA reads TGTGCCAGCAGTGAAACCTCCGGGACAGGGTATTATAATTCACCCCTCCACTTT.

The gene calls are TRBV19 and TRBJ1-4; 7 positions agree with TRBD1. The V gene's germline CDR1 is LNHDA and CDR2 SQIVND (reference sequence). The J segment lost 8 bases and the V segment lost 6 bases, leaving 9 bases of the junction unmatched. This CDR3 contains 14 residues. The CDR3 nucleotides are TGTGCCAGTAGCCAGACAGGGAGTCGGGAAAAACTGTTTTTT. The encoded protein is CASSQTGSREKLFF.

The chain recombines TRBV18 with TRBJ1-1; 7 positions match TRBD1. The CDR3 consists of 16 residues. The J segment lost 5 bases and the V segment lost 1 base, leaving 10 bases of the junction unmatched. Germline lookup yields CDR1 KGHSH and CDR2 LQKENI. The CDR3: CASSPLGRQGLTEAFF. In DNA, the CDR3 is TGTGCCAGCTCACCACTGGGCCGACAGGGATTAACTGAAGCTTTCTTT.

CDR3 DNA: TGCGCCAGCAGCCGAGGGCAGAAGAACACCGGGGAGCTGTTTTTT. This encodes CASSRGQKNTGELFF. The chain uses TRBV4-3 and TRBJ2-2, with D possibly being TRBD2 (5 bases). V was pared by 4 bases and J by 1 base, with 10 bases between. Per germline, CDR1 LGHNA and CDR2 YSLEER. This CDR3 has 15 amino acids.

V is TRBV2 and J is TRBJ2-1; 7 bases agree with TRBD2. The V gene end was trimmed by 6 bases and the J gene end by 0 bases; junction bases not matched to a gene: 5. Germline V gene lookup returns CDR1 SNHLY and CDR2 FYNNEI. The CDR3 runs 15 residues. The CDR3: CASSFGGSSYNEQFF. CDR3 sequence (DNA): TGTGCCAGCAGCTTCGGGGGGAGCTCCTACAATGAGCAGTTCTTC.

This clone was seen once. DNA of the CDR3: TGTGCCAGCAGCTCTCGTAGCGCACCCTCCTACGAGCAGTACTTC. Translation: CASSSRSAPSYEQYF. V gene TRBV9 combines with J gene TRBJ2-7, with D tentatively TRBD2 (5 bases). Germline V CDR1 and CDR2: SGDLS, YYNGEE. The CDR3 extends over 15 amino acids. The V end lost 4 bases, the J end lost 0 bases, and 14 bases lay between the germline ends.

This clone showed up just once. The chain combines TRBV27 with TRBJ1-6, with D possibly matching TRBD1 (5 bases). Germline-derived CDR1 and CDR2 are MNHEY and SMNVEV (reference sequence). The CDR3 is made up of 19 amino acids. Trimming left V 4 bases short and J 0 bases short, with 19 bases between. The CDR3 region has the DNA TGTGCCAGCAGTTCGATCCGGGACTACCGGAGCTCCTATAATTCACCCCTCCACTTT. Its translation: CASSSIRDYRSSYNSPLHF.

This clone was counted a single time. This chain connects TRBV5-5 to TRBJ2-1; TRBD1 might be the D (5 bases). Germline V CDR1 and CDR2: SGHKS, YYEKEE (reference sequence). V was shortened by 4 bases and J by 4 bases, with 12 bases between the two germline ends. The CDR3 totals 14 residues. CDR3 DNA sequence: TGTGCCAGCAGCCTCCAGACAGTTTACAATGAGCAGTTCTTC. Amino acid sequence: CASSLQTVYNEQFF.

The chain recombines TRBV11-2 with TRBJ2-7; D perhaps matches TRBD1 (5 bases). V lost 4 bases, J lost 5 bases, and 18 bases lay in between. CDR3 length: 15 amino acids. Germline loops: CDR1 SGHAT, CDR2 FQNNGV. CDR3 protein: CASSSLRGHLNEQYF. The CDR3 DNA is TGTGCCAGCAGCTCGTTAAGGGGTCACCTAAACGAGCAGTACTTC.

The J gene is TRBJ1-1, the V gene TRBV7-2, with 8 bases identical to TRBD1. The CDR3 totals 16 residues. Unmatched junction bases numbered 6, after V lost 2 bases and J lost 1 base. Looked up from germline, CDR1 is SGHTA and CDR2 is FQGNSA. The CDR3 loop reads CASSLPTGVRNTEAFF. CDR3 nucleotide sequence: TGTGCCAGCAGCTTACCGACAGGGGTGAGGAACACTGAAGCTTTCTTT.

The chain carries TRBV9 and TRBJ1-4; no clear D gene. The germline V and J ends were trimmed by 5 bases and 6 bases, with 11 bases remaining between them. Per germline, CDR1 SGDLS and CDR2 YYNGEE. This CDR3 spans 13 amino acids. Here the CDR3 DNA reads TGTGCCAGCAGTCGGACTGCCGATGAAAAACTGTTTTTT. This codes for CASSRTADEKLFF.

The chain is built from TRBV19 and TRBJ1-6; D gene uncertain. CDR1 and CDR2 (germline): LNHDA, SQIVND (reference sequence). Deletions cut 8 bases from V and 7 bases from J, with 12 bases between. The CDR3 contains 13 residues. In DNA form, the CDR3 reads TGTGCCAGTCGAAACGAGGCCAATTCACCCCTCCACTTT. Its protein is CASRNEANSPLHF.

The chain joins TRBV24-1 to TRBJ1-3; TRBD1 might be the D (5 bases). The CDR3 consists of 15 residues. Germline V gene lookup returns CDR1 KGHDR and CDR2 SFDVKD. Trimming took 5 bases from V and 1 from J, leaving 11 bases between them. The CDR3 reads CATSGPGPSGNTIYF. The CDR3 DNA is TGTGCCACCAGTGGCCCAGGGCCTTCTGGAAACACCATATATTTT.

CDR3 bases: TGTGCCAGCAGCGACACAGGGCCTACCTATGGCTACACCTTC. Translated: CASSDTGPTYGYTF. The V call is TRBV6-2 or TRBV6-3, the J call TRBJ1-2; a possible D gene is TRBD1 (6 bases). Germline CDR1 is MNHEY and CDR2 is SVGEGT. The CDR3 totals 14 residues. V lost 6 bases to trimming and J lost 4 bases, with 15 bases between them.

The chain recombines TRBV15 with TRBJ2-1; D might be TRBD1 (5 bases). CDR3 length: 15 amino acids. CDR1 and CDR2 (germline): LNHNV, YYDKDF (reference sequence). Trimming pared 4 bases from V and 4 bases from J, leaving 14 bases between. The chain's CDR3 is CATSTHLTDYNEQFF. The CDR3 DNA follows: TGTGCCACCAGCACTCACCTGACAGATTACAATGAGCAGTTCTTC.

The rearrangement links TRBV5-1 to TRBJ2-7, with 11 bases matching TRBD2. Germline lookup yields CDR1 SGHRS and CDR2 YFSETQ. The V gene end was trimmed by 3 bases and the J gene end by 2 bases; junction bases not matched to a gene: 13. The CDR3 runs 18 residues. The CDR3 reads CASSSSLISSGRPYEQYF. For the CDR3, the DNA is TGCGCCAGCAGCTCCTCACTCATCTCTAGCGGGAGGCCCTACGAGCAGTACTTC.

There are a few counts of this clone. CDR3 in DNA: TGTGCCAGCAGTCACCAGACAGGGTCCCCCTACGAGCAGTACTTC. It specifies CASSHQTGSPYEQYF. V and J are TRBV27 and TRBJ2-7; TRBD1 agrees at 7 bases. The CDR3 has 15 residues. Trimming removed 5 bases from V and 2 bases from J; junction bases left unmatched: 9. CDR1 and CDR2 (germline): MNHEY, SMNVEV (reference sequence).

The V and J genes are TRBV2 and TRBJ2-5; 8 positions match TRBD2. The V gene's germline CDR1 is SNHLY and CDR2 FYNNEI. The CDR3 runs to 15 residues. With 6 bases clipped from V and 5 bases from J, the junction kept 11 bases outside the gene matches. Here the CDR3 DNA reads TGTGCCAGCAGGGGTTCCAGCGGGAGTTGGGAGACCCAGTACTTC. Translation: CASRGSSGSWETQYF.

This sequence joins TRBV29-1 and TRBJ2-3, with 10 bases identical to TRBD2. Germline values: CDR1 SQVTM, CDR2 ANQGSEA. CDR3 length: 19 amino acids. With V trimmed by 5 bases and J by 4 bases, 21 bases remained unmatched. The CDR3 coding sequence is TGCAGCGTTCGGGTAGTAGTTGCGCCGGGACTAGCGTCTCCAGATACGCAGTATTTT. Its protein product is CSVRVVVAPGLASPDTQYF.

The chain is built from TRBV6-4 and TRBJ2-1, with 7 positions matching TRBD2. V trimming: 3 bases; J trimming: 7 bases; junction bases outside the gene matches: 6. Germline values: CDR1 MRHNA, CDR2 SNTAGT. The CDR3 spans 14 residues. The CDR3 region has the DNA TGTGCCAGCAGTGATCGTGAGGGAGGGAATGAGCAGTTCTTC. Its translation: CASSDREGGNEQFF.

The genes are TRBV7-2 and TRBJ2-7; D might be TRBD2 (5 bases). Germline assignment: CDR1 SGHTA and CDR2 FQGNSA. V was clipped by 0 bases and J by 3 bases, with 12 bases between them. CDR3 length: 15 residues. CDR3 protein: CASSLALGEIYEQYF. The DNA of the CDR3 is TGTGCCAGCAGCTTAGCCCTGGGAGAGATCTACGAGCAGTACTTC.

Points on this clone: The identical CDR3 is also encoded by other nucleotide sequences in the sample. The V call is TRBV5-8, the J call TRBJ1-5; 9 nucleotides align to TRBD1. From germline, CDR1 is SGHTS and CDR2 YDEGEE. J lost 3 bases, V lost 4 bases, and 5 bases had no gene match. The CDR3 consists of 15 residues. Here the CDR3 DNA reads TGTGCCAGCAGCCTGGGACAGGGCCACAATCAGCCCCAGCATTTT. Its translation: CASSLGQGHNQPQHF.

This clone was detected once. The chain recombines TRBV2 with TRBJ1-4; TRBD1 might be the D (6 bases). The CDR3 loop spans 16 amino acids. CDR1 SNHLY and CDR2 FYNNEI come from the germline V gene. Trimming removed 5 bases at V and 2 bases at J, with 15 bases between. The CDR3 DNA reads as TGTGCCAGCAGTCCCGACAGGATAACGACTAATGAAAAACTGTTTTTT. Translation: CASSPDRITTNEKLFF.

The CDR3 DNA is TGTGCCAGCAGGCGGGGACGGAGCACCGGGGAGCTGTTTTTT. It translates to CASRRGRSTGELFF. V usage is TRBV11-1 and J usage is TRBJ2-2; TRBD2 is a possible D gene (6 bases). CDR3 size: 14 residues. V was clipped by 6 bases and J by 4 bases, with 12 bases between them. Germline V gene lookup returns CDR1 SGHAT and CDR2 FQDESV (reference sequence).

This chain connects TRBV9 to TRBJ2-7, with a weak D call TRBD2 (5 bases). CDR3 size: 13 residues. CDR1 SGDLS and CDR2 YYNGEE come from the germline V gene. V was clipped by 2 bases and J by 4 bases, with 10 bases between them. The CDR3 spells CASSVEGLYEQYF. The DNA of the CDR3 is TGTGCCAGCAGCGTCGAGGGCTTGTACGAGCAGTACTTC.

This chain joins TRBV9 and TRBJ1-1; weak D call: TRBD1 (5 bases). The CDR3 is 13 residues long. Trimming removed 2 bases at V and 4 bases at J, with 9 bases between. Germline lookup yields CDR1 SGDLS and CDR2 YYNGEE. The CDR3 bases are TGTGCCAGCAGCGTCTATACAGGCACTGAAGCTTTCTTT. Protein product: CASSVYTGTEAFF.

The chain recombines TRBV30 with TRBJ1-6; D possibly corresponds to TRBD1 (5 bases). V lost 3 bases, J lost 3 bases, and 6 bases lay in between. This CDR3 contains 13 residues. Looked up from germline, CDR1 is GTSNPN and CDR2 is SVGIG (reference sequence). CDR3 amino acids: CAWRTDYNSPLHF. CDR3 nucleotide sequence: TGTGCCTGGAGGACAGACTATAATTCACCCCTCCACTTT.

V usage is TRBV12-3 or TRBV12-4 and J usage is TRBJ1-1; D possibly corresponds to TRBD1 (6 bases). V was shortened by 6 bases and J by 10 bases, with 18 bases between the two germline ends. The CDR3 loop spans 13 amino acids. DNA for the CDR3: TGTGCCAGCAGCCCGTCTTACAGGGTGGTAGCTTTCTTT. Translated, it gives CASSPSYRVVAFF.

This clone came up once. The chain employs TRBV5-1 and TRBJ2-7; TRBD1 aligns across 10 bases. V dropped 4 bases and J dropped 1; count of bases not matched to a gene: 8. This CDR3 contains 16 residues. The germline V gene encodes CDR1 SGHRS and CDR2 YFSETQ. The CDR3 spells CASSPQPGQGSYEQYF. The CDR3 DNA follows: TGCGCCAGCAGCCCTCAACCGGGACAGGGGTCCTACGAGCAGTACTTC.